One and the same sample provided the 24 T cell receptor beta chains below, sequenced in a study of early T cells in non-severe SARS-CoV-2 infection. TCRdb ran MiXCR on the 5' RACE reads and lists one entry per CDR3 protein. The sample consists of more than 45,000 distinct CDR3 sequences, 9.5% to 15% of them appearing once. Sequencing was done on a sample of whole blood. Every receptor here comes from an adult who was a healthcare worker with PCR-confirmed SARS-CoV-2 infection or an uninfected control (not recorded which).

This sequence joins TRBV6-5 and TRBJ2-7; 8 bases are a match to TRBD2. The J segment lost 1 base and the V segment lost 4 bases, leaving 9 bases of the junction unmatched. Per germline, CDR1 MNHEY and CDR2 SVGAGI. This CDR3 comprises 16 residues. CDR3 sequence (DNA): TGTGCCAGCAGTTTCTCGACTAGCGCGGTGTCCTACGAGCAGTACTTC. Translating it yields CASSFSTSAVSYEQYF.

The rearrangement joins TRBV2 to TRBJ2-5; D tentatively fits TRBD1 or TRBD2 (5 bases each). This CDR3 is 13 amino acids long. The V and J ends lost 5 bases and 2 bases respectively, with 9 bases between them. In germline, CDR1 is SNHLY, CDR2 FYNNEI. This CDR3 reads CASSRDPQETQYF. In DNA form, the CDR3 reads TGTGCCAGCAGTCGGGACCCACAAGAGACCCAGTACTTC.

Ten or more counts support this clonotype. V is TRBV12-3 or TRBV12-4 and J is TRBJ2-5, with 7 bases aligning to TRBD2. This CDR3 comprises 16 residues. Unmatched junction bases numbered 15, after V lost 6 bases and J lost 5 bases. The CDR3 sequence is CASRYEGTTHGETQYF. CDR3 nucleotides: TGTGCCAGCAGATATGAAGGGACTACACATGGGGAGACCCAGTACTTC.

This clonotype was counted between two and nine times. The V call is TRBV7-6, the J call TRBJ2-3; D not certain. The ends were cut back, 4 bases at V and 5 bases at J, with 7 bases in the middle. CDR3 length: 12 amino acids. Germline V gene lookup returns CDR1 SGHVS and CDR2 FNYEAQ. The CDR3 spells CASSSMGDTQYF. The DNA of the CDR3 is TGTGCCAGCAGCTCGATGGGAGATACGCAGTATTTT. Full variable domain (rest looked up from reference TRBV7-6 and TRBJ2-3): GAGVSQSPRYKVTKRGQDVALRCDPISGHVSLYWYRQALGQGPEFLTYFNYEAQQDKSGLPNDRFSAERPEGSISTLTIQRTEQRDSAMYRCASSSMGDTQYFGPGTRLTVL.

This clonotype was seen repeatedly, ten times or more. The chain employs TRBV7-9 and TRBJ1-5; D is perhaps TRBD1 (6 bases). The CDR3 contains 15 residues. Germline-derived CDR1 and CDR2 are SEHNR and FQNEAQ (reference sequence). V was clipped by 5 bases and J by 5 bases, with 16 bases between them. This chain's CDR3 is CASSLRGGEDQPQHF. CDR3 DNA sequence: TGTGCCAGCAGCCTCAGAGGGGGTGAGGATCAGCCCCAGCATTTT.

At least ten counts were recorded for this clonotype. The rearrangement links TRBV3-1 to TRBJ1-6; tentative D call: TRBD1 (5 bases). Germline lookup yields CDR1 LGHDT and CDR2 YNNKEL (reference sequence). V was shortened by 0 bases and J by 1 base, with 7 bases between the two germline ends. The CDR3 length is 16 residues. The CDR3 sequence: CASSQDGGSYNSPLHF. As DNA, the CDR3 is TGTGCCAGCAGCCAAGATGGGGGGTCCTATAATTCACCCCTCCACTTT.

This clonotype was seen at least ten times. This chain uses TRBV20-1 with TRBJ2-7; 8 bases are a match to TRBD2. V shed 1 base and J 3 bases; nucleotides not matched to a gene: 11. The CDR3 loop spans 16 amino acids. Germline loops: CDR1 DFQATT, CDR2 SNEGSKA (reference sequence). CDR3 residues: CSARATRLAINYEQYF. Written as DNA, the CDR3 is TGCAGTGCTAGAGCCACCCGACTAGCGATCAACTACGAGCAGTACTTC.

Many counts were recorded for this clonotype. This sequence joins TRBV7-7 and TRBJ2-5; 12 bases match TRBD1. Germline CDR1 reads SSHAT; CDR2 reads FNYEAQ (reference sequence). Trimming took 2 bases from V and 4 from J; bases not matched to a gene: 5. This CDR3 has 16 amino acids. The CDR3 DNA sequence: TGTGCCAGCAGCTTACCGGGACAGGGGGCGGGAGAGACCCAGTACTTC. Amino acid sequence: CASSLPGQGAGETQYF.

In its sample, this clonotype was seen a few times. The chain uses TRBV2 and TRBJ2-1; 11 bases line up with TRBD2. Germline CDR1 and CDR2: SNHLY and FYNNEI. The V segment lost 6 bases and the J segment 8 bases; nucleotides outside the gene matches: 9. The CDR3 runs to 15 residues. The CDR3: CASRSGTSGRDEQFF. CDR3 sequence (DNA): TGTGCCAGCAGATCCGGGACTAGCGGAAGGGATGAGCAGTTCTTC.

V is TRBV7-2 and J is TRBJ2-5; D is uncertain. This CDR3 spans 13 amino acids. With 2 bases removed from V and 3 bases from J, the gap between germline ends came to 7 bases. Germline V lookup: CDR1 SGHTA, CDR2 FQGNSA. The CDR3 region has the DNA TGTGCCAGCAGCTTAATATCCAAAGAGACCCAGTACTTC. It is translated as CASSLISKETQYF.

This chain joins TRBV27 and TRBJ2-1; the match to TRBD1 covers 7 bases. V shed 2 bases, J shed 3 bases, and the junction held 7 bases outside the gene matches. Germline V lookup: CDR1 MNHEY, CDR2 SMNVEV (reference sequence). The CDR3 runs 16 residues. As DNA, the CDR3 is TGTGCCAGCAGTTTACTTTCGGGACAGAGCTACAATGAGCAGTTCTTC. This gives the protein CASSLLSGQSYNEQFF.

There are a few counts of this clonotype. The V and J genes are TRBV5-1 and TRBJ2-6, with D possibly being TRBD2 (6 bases). CDR1 SGHRS and CDR2 YFSETQ come from the germline V gene. There are 16 residues in the CDR3. The V and J ends lost 4 bases and 2 bases respectively, with 13 bases between them. CDR3: CASSPTGTAGANVLTF. The CDR3 DNA follows: TGCGCCAGCAGCCCCACCGGGACTGCTGGGGCCAACGTCCTGACTTTC.

This clonotype appeared a few times. The rearrangement joins TRBV7-9 to TRBJ1-1, with D possibly TRBD1 on 6 matching bases. Germline V CDR1 and CDR2: SEHNR, FQNEAQ (reference sequence). The CDR3 contains 13 residues. V lost 5 bases, J lost 5 bases, and 12 bases lay in between. The CDR3 spells CASSPLDRTEAFF. CDR3 bases: TGTGCCAGCAGCCCCCTCGACAGGACTGAAGCTTTCTTT.

The rearrangement joins TRBV28 to TRBJ1-3, with D tentatively TRBD1 (6 bases). This CDR3 is built from 12 residues. The V end lost 5 bases, the J end lost 4 bases, and 6 bases lay between the germline ends. Germline CDR1 MDHEN, CDR2 SYDVKM. The CDR3 DNA sequence: TGTGCCAGCAGTGACAGGGGAAACACCATATATTTT. Residues: CASSDRGNTIYF.

CDR3 nucleotide sequence: TGTGCCAGCAGGACCCCGGTGTCTGGGGCCAACGTCCTGACTTTC. Encoded protein: CASRTPVSGANVLTF. The V call is TRBV28, the J call TRBJ2-6; D gene unclear. The CDR3 is 15 amino acids. The germline gives CDR1 MDHEN, CDR2 SYDVKM. V lost 6 bases and J 1 base, leaving 10 bases between the germline ends.

This clonotype is large (0.1 to 1%) in the sample. The V and J genes are TRBV18 and TRBJ1-2; weak D call: TRBD1 (5 bases). The V end was cut by 0 bases, the J end by 0 bases, with 5 bases between. This CDR3 contains 14 residues. Germline assignment: CDR1 KGHSH and CDR2 LQKENI. CDR3 nucleotide sequence: TGTGCCAGCTCACCACCGGACACTAACTATGGCTACACCTTC. Encoded protein: CASSPPDTNYGYTF.

V gene TRBV7-2 combines with J gene TRBJ1-1, with D possibly matching TRBD1 (6 bases). The CDR3 is made up of 15 amino acids. V lost 6 bases, J lost 1 base, and 15 bases lay in between. Germline V gene data show CDR1 as SGHTA and CDR2 as FQGNSA. CDR3 sequence: CASRGRGTWNTEAFF. The CDR3 DNA reads as TGTGCCAGCAGAGGCAGGGGAACCTGGAACACTGAAGCTTTCTTT.

This clonotype was observed many times. The chain's CDR3 is CASSPPLNTGELFF. CDR3 bases: TGTGCCAGCAGCCCCCCTCTTAACACCGGGGAGCTGTTTTTT. J is TRBJ2-2 and V is TRBV7-6, with D unresolved. CDR1 is SGHVS, CDR2 FNYEAQ, per germline. V lost 5 bases and J 2 bases, leaving 9 bases between the germline ends. The length of the CDR3 is 14 residues.

This clonotype was picked up many times. The chain combines TRBV29-1 with TRBJ2-1; D gene unclear. Germline lookup yields CDR1 SQVTM and CDR2 ANQGSEA. V was pared by 4 bases and J by 6 bases, with 10 bases between. The CDR3 sequence is 12 residues long. The CDR3 protein is CSVGSAPNEQFF. CDR3 DNA: TGCAGCGTTGGTTCGGCCCCCAATGAGCAGTTCTTC.

As to this clonotype: Mismatch with germline at one junction end may stem from a read error. V gene TRBV5-5 combines with J gene TRBJ2-7; 9 nucleotides agree with TRBD1. This CDR3 has 15 amino acids. The germline CDR1 and CDR2 sequences are SGHKS and YYEKEE (reference sequence). CDR3 residues: CVSSRQGDISYEQYF. The CDR3 DNA reads TGTGTCAGCAGCCGACAGGGGGACATCTCCTACGAGCAGTACTTC.

The chain has TRBV28 and TRBJ2-7, with D perhaps TRBD2 (6 bases). CDR1 and CDR2 from the germline V gene are MDHEN and SYDVKM. The CDR3 has 15 residues. The germline V and J ends were trimmed by 3 bases and 3 bases, with 15 bases remaining between them. The CDR3 protein is CASSFRGRLLYEQYF. CDR3 DNA: TGTGCCAGCAGTTTCAGAGGGAGGTTGCTCTACGAGCAGTACTTC.

This clonotype was picked up many times. The gene calls are TRBV2 and TRBJ2-6, with TRBD1 matching 8 bases. V lost 5 bases to trimming and J lost 3 bases; unmatched junction nucleotides: 6. Germline CDR1 and CDR2: SNHLY and FYNNEI. This CDR3 region has 16 residues. This CDR3 is CASSKQGTGGANVLTF. CDR3 nucleotides: TGTGCCAGCAGTAAACAGGGGACAGGTGGGGCCAACGTCCTGACTTTC.

This clonotype was recorded many times. The genes are TRBV7-2 and TRBJ1-5; D remains unclear. Germline V gene sequence: CDR1 SGHTA, CDR2 FQGNSA. Trimming cost V 1 base and J 6 bases, with 10 bases left between them. This CDR3 contains 14 residues. The CDR3 reads CASSLGPMGQPQHF. In DNA, the CDR3 is TGTGCCAGCAGCTTAGGCCCCATGGGTCAGCCCCAGCATTTT.

This clonotype turned up a few times. The J gene is TRBJ2-7, the V gene TRBV7-6; 11 nucleotides match TRBD2. The CDR3 sequence is 16 residues long. The J segment lost 5 bases and the V segment lost 5 bases, leaving 11 bases of the junction unmatched. Germline values: CDR1 SGHVS, CDR2 FNYEAQ. The DNA for the CDR3 is TGTGCCAGCAGCCCAGCACTAGCGGGAGAACAAGACGAGCAGTACTTC. Translation: CASSPALAGEQDEQYF.